This T cell receptor (beta chain) was sequenced for a study of T cell repertoires in cytomegalovirus infection. Study-level findings and limits: Ex vivo responses were dominated by HLA-C-restricted CMV-specific TCR beta clonotypes.

Details on this clonotype: Its matching antigen is unknown.

TCRdb ran MiXCR on the reads and lists one entry per CDR3 protein. The repertoire holds 380,000 or so distinct CDR3 sequences, with 34% as singletons. This CDR3 is built from 15 residues. Germline lookup yields CDR1 ENHRY and CDR2 SYGVKD. Trimming cost V 2 bases and J 4 bases, with 14 bases left between them. This TCR was sampled from a human donor in good health (CMV status not recorded). Some clones in this sample may be carry-over from other donors' samples. This sequence joins TRBV10-3 and TRBJ1-1, with D perhaps TRBD1 (5 bases). The sample was cultured PBMCs, taken from culture after CMV antigen stimulation. The CDR3 coding sequence is TGTGCCATCAGTGAGCCCCGGCAGGGATTCACTGAAGCTTTCTTT. It codes for CAISEPRQGFTEAFF.